The present entry profiles one T cell receptor (beta chain) with its context. Authors' data handling: Scientists estimated how many nucleated cells there were by amplifying reference gene primers. The data were produced by immunoSEQ multiplex PCR, yet TCRdb's version contains in-frame clones alone and is incomplete. V, J and clone size are taken as reported in that table, and D and trimming were inferred from the DNA itself. The sample lists some 30,000 clones, about 89% occurring once. Unmatched junction bases numbered 11, after V lost 1 base and J lost 4 bases. The CDR3 is made up of 17 amino acids. The V gene's germline CDR1 is SQVTM and CDR2 ANQGSEA. The source of the sample is a study of blood T cell repertoires in COVID-19. Study overall: Acute and convalescent COVID-19 samples came from the United States, Italy and Spain. Nucleic acid was either cDNA or gDNA, and it came from T cells, B-cell-depleted T cells, or PBMCs.

The TCR was taken from a human donor in a cohort sampled during active COVID-19. This chain joins TRBV29-1 and TRBJ2-3, with 10 bases aligning to TRBD1. The sample consisted of peripheral blood. CDR3 DNA sequence: TGCAGCGTTGAAGGCAGGACAGGGGGTAGTGGTGCAGATACGCAGTATTTT. It yields the protein CSVEGRTGGSGADTQYF.